Shown below are 13 T cell receptor beta chains from a single sample sequenced in a study of cytomegalovirus exposure and HLA in healthy donors (dated by TCRdb to 2017 to 2019). The method was the immunoSEQ multiplex PCR assay. The multiplex PCR relied on a mix of 60 forward primers for TCR Vbeta segments and 13 reverse primers for TCR Jbeta segments. Sourced from immuneACCESS, this table was stored by TCRdb with only in-frame sequences that have V and J called. A share of the clones is absent; for the studies checked, an unresolved V gene accounts for under half, and the remainder has no known explanation. The sample includes 150,000 to 200,000 clones, with roughly 77% observed a single time. Around 11% of the sample comes from the top ten. Material: PBMCs. The receptors were sampled from a man aged 18 to 29 in good health and CMV-seropositive.

This clone has only one observation. The V gene is TRBV5-1, the J gene TRBJ2-2, with 15 bases that match TRBD2. This CDR3 is built from 20 residues. CDR1 is SGHRS and CDR2 is YFSETQ in the germline V gene. V dropped 0 bases and J dropped 1; count of bases not matched to a gene: 7. The CDR3 loop reads CASSLVGTSGRMRNTGELFF. Here the CDR3 DNA reads TGCGCCAGCAGCTTGGTAGGGACTAGCGGGAGGATGAGGAACACCGGGGAGCTGTTTTTT.

V is TRBV28 and J is TRBJ1-1; 7 bases are a match to TRBD1. The trim removed 11 bases at V and 0 bases at J, leaving 15 bases unmatched. The CDR3 is 16 residues long. In germline, CDR1 is MDHEN, CDR2 SYDVKM. The CDR3 sequence: CAVIVDRSPLNTEAFF. The CDR3 nucleotides read TGTGCCGTAATAGTGGACAGGAGTCCCTTGAACACTGAAGCTTTCTTT.

The chain combines TRBV27 with TRBJ2-1; D is unclear. This CDR3 contains 15 residues. Germline V gives CDR1 MNHEY, CDR2 SMNVEV (reference sequence). The V gene lost 2 bases and the J gene lost 2 bases, with 10 bases spanning the gap. CDR3 loop: CASSLGLYTYNEQFF. CDR3 in DNA: TGTGCCAGCAGTTTAGGTTTGTACACCTACAATGAGCAGTTCTTC.

The chain uses TRBV29-1 and TRBJ2-1; TRBD2 matches at 9 bases. The ends lost 1 base at V and 2 bases at J; junction bases unmatched: 6. This CDR3 is 16 amino acids long. The germline V gene encodes CDR1 SQVTM and CDR2 ANQGSEA. The CDR3 loop is CSVEGTIAGAYNEQFF. As DNA, the CDR3 is TGCAGCGTTGAAGGCACGATAGCGGGAGCCTACAATGAGCAGTTCTTC.

V usage is TRBV27 and J usage is TRBJ2-2; no firm D call. Germline values: CDR1 MNHEY, CDR2 SMNVEV (reference sequence). V shed 3 bases and J shed 1 base, with 6 bases lying between them. The CDR3 has 14 residues. The CDR3 here is CASSFTWNTGELFF. The DNA of the CDR3 is TGTGCCAGCAGTTTCACTTGGAACACCGGGGAGCTGTTTTTT.

V usage is TRBV5-1 and J usage is TRBJ1-4; 7 bases line up with TRBD1. Trimming took 5 bases from V and 11 from J; bases not matched to a gene: 15. The CDR3 is made up of 15 amino acids. The germline CDR1 and CDR2 sequences are SGHRS and YFSETQ. CDR3 in DNA: TGCGCCAGCAGGCCTTTTATCGACAGGGAGGATAAACTGTTTTTT. Translated, it gives CASRPFIDREDKLFF.

The chain combines TRBV9 with TRBJ2-7, with 10 bases identical to TRBD2. Germline CDR1 and CDR2: SGDLS and YYNGEE. V gave up 4 bases and J gave up 2 bases; unmatched junction bases: 12. CDR3 length: 17 amino acids. CDR3: CASSPPGSGRPPYEQYF. For the CDR3, the DNA is TGTGCCAGCAGCCCCCCCGGTAGCGGGAGGCCCCCCTACGAGCAGTACTTC.

CDR3 DNA: TGTGCCAGCAGCATAGAGACAGTCCAAGAGACCCAGTACTTC. Translated: CASSIETVQETQYF. The chain links TRBV5-4 to TRBJ2-5; D might be TRBD1 (5 bases). Germline V gene data show CDR1 as SGHNT and CDR2 as YYREEE (reference sequence). The CDR3 has 14 residues. The germline V and J ends were trimmed by 4 bases and 1 base, with 11 bases remaining between them.

Of note for this clone: The junction differs from germline at one of its ends, possibly a read error. This chain links TRBV7-9 with TRBJ1-1; the D is unclear. Germline V lookup: CDR1 SEHNR, CDR2 FQNEAQ (reference sequence). The CDR3 contains 12 residues. DNA for the CDR3: TGTTCCAGCAGCTATACAGCCACTGAAGCTTTCTTT. It encodes CSSSYTATEAFF.

The V and J genes are TRBV10-2 and TRBJ2-3; 12 positions agree with TRBD2. Germline CDR1 and CDR2: WSHSY and SAAADI. After removal of 8 bases from V and 3 bases from J, the junction contained 3 bases not matched to a gene. CDR3 length: 14 amino acids. The CDR3 region has the DNA TGCGCCAGCGTTGGACTAGCGGGGACAGATACGCAGTATTTT. It encodes CASVGLAGTDTQYF.

This clone was seen a handful of times. The chain employs TRBV4-2 and TRBJ2-7; 7 bases align to TRBD2. V lost 1 base to trimming and J lost 2 bases; unmatched junction nucleotides: 5. CDR1 is LGHNA, CDR2 YNFKEQ, per germline. The CDR3 totals 15 residues. The CDR3 bases are TGTGCCAGCAGCCAAGCCGAGCTAGCGGCCTACGAGCAGTACTTC. Translating gives CASSQAELAAYEQYF.

The chain employs TRBV19 and TRBJ2-7, with TRBD2 as a possible D gene (5 bases). The CDR3 is 14 residues long. Looked up from germline, CDR1 is LNHDA and CDR2 is SQIVND (reference sequence). Trimming took 5 bases from V and 3 from J, leaving 14 bases between them. The CDR3: CASSAFGRYYEQYF. CDR3 DNA: TGTGCCAGTAGTGCCTTTGGGAGATACTACGAGCAGTACTTC.

The chain carries TRBV14 and TRBJ1-1; perhaps TRBD1 as D (6 bases). Germline V lookup: CDR1 SGHDN, CDR2 FVKESK. V lost 6 bases to trimming and J lost 3 bases, with 11 bases between them. This CDR3 is 13 amino acids long. CDR3 amino acids: CASSNQGYTEAFF. CDR3 bases: TGTGCCAGCAGTAATCAGGGGTACACTGAAGCTTTCTTT.